The T cell receptor beta chain under discussion was sequenced for a study of cytomegalovirus exposure and HLA in healthy donors. Notes on the study in general: Data from an earlier analysis indicated that most TCR beta V segments were productive either about 87% or about 30% of the time.

CDR3 length: 15 amino acids. CDR1 SGHRS and CDR2 YFSETQ come from the germline V gene. The V gene lost 4 bases and the J gene lost 3 bases, with 17 bases spanning the gap. Points on this clone: Its antigen is unknown.

It was with 60 Vbeta and 13 Jbeta primers that the PCR ran. Clones were sequenced by immunoSEQ multiplex PCR, and TCRdb holds only the in-frame ones, with some missing. The data hold 95,000 to 110,000 clones, with 79% observed a single time. The sample comprised PBMCs. The source of this sequence is a man between 45 and 60 years old in good health and CMV-seropositive. This chain joins TRBV5-1 and TRBJ2-7; possible D gene TRBD1, 5 bases. Written as DNA, the CDR3 is TGCGCCAGCAGCCGTTCTGATTGGCAGGGCTACGAGCAGTACTTC. It codes for CASSRSDWQGYEQYF.